This TCR beta chain was retrieved from a study of T cells in Graves' hyperthyroidism and ophthalmopathy. The TCR beta CDR3 regions underwent amplification using RNA transcripts as the source. The HTBI primer set served for first-round RT-PCR of the TCR CDR3. TCRdb re-called the multiplex PCR reads through MiXCR, storing one row per CDR3 protein. In the table there are hundreds of thousands of distinct CDR3 sequences, 46% of which are singletons. This CDR3 has 12 residues. Germline CDR1 and CDR2: DFQATT and SNEGSKA (reference sequence). On this clonotype: Its antigen is currently unknown.

If no ophthalmopathy progression occurred within 18 months, Graves' hyperthyroidism was stable. Study observations and caveats: Most clonotypes expanded in the thyroid (above 0.001) were also present in blood.

This rearrangement joins TRBV20-1 to TRBJ1-2; 9 bases line up with TRBD1. This TCR was recovered from a woman aged 18-29 years with Graves' hyperthyroidism. The sequenced sample was peripheral blood or thyroid tissue (not recorded which). The CDR3 is CSADRGMNGYTF. CDR3 nucleotides: TGCAGCGCCGACAGGGGGATGAATGGCTACACCTTC.